The present T cell receptor (beta chain) was sequenced within a study of shared clonotypes between healthy human individuals. Generated by immunoSEQ multiplex PCR, the TCRdb table keeps only in-frame clones and is missing some. Of about 1.1 million clones detected, more than 75% appear once; the ten largest clones hold 0.5% to 0.65%. All participating donors were Caucasian adults from Nashville, Tennessee. V was clipped by 4 bases and J by 0 bases, with 6 bases between them. The CDR3 totals 13 residues. Germline loops: CDR1 MDHEN, CDR2 SYDVKM. The TCR was taken from a man younger than 30 in good health. Some clones in this sample may be carry-over from other donors' samples. Sequencing was carried out using memory CD4+ T cells from PBMCs. Subset noted: CD45RA-negative fraction. The chain employs TRBV28 and TRBJ1-1, with a possible D match to TRBD1 (5 bases). The CDR3 DNA reads TGTGCCAGCAGTTGGGGGTTGAACACTGAAGCTTTCTTT. Translated: CASSWGLNTEAFF.